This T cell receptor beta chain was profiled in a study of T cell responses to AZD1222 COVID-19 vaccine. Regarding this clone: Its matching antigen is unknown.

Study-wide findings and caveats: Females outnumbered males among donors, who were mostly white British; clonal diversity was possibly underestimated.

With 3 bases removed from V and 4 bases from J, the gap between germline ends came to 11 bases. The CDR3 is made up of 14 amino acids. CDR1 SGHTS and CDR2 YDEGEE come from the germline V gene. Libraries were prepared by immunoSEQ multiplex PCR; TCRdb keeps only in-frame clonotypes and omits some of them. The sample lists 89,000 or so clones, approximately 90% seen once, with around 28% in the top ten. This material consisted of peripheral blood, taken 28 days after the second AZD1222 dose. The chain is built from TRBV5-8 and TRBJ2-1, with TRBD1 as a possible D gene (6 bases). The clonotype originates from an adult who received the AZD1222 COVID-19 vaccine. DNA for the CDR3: TGTGCCAGCAGCTCCAGGACAGTATACAATGAGCAGTTCTTC. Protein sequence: CASSSRTVYNEQFF.